This TCR beta chain was recorded in a study of T-cell memory formation after mild COVID-19. Whole-study findings and limits: For contracting clones, CD4+ ones sat mainly in CM and EM, CD8+ in EMRA.

TCRalpha and TCRbeta libraries used 5'RACE with constant-segment primers and UMIs. TCRdb ran MiXCR on the 5' RACE reads and lists one entry per CDR3 protein. The data contain fewer than 350,000 distinct CDR3 sequences, over 11% of them singletons. Comments on this clonotype: What it recognizes is unknown.

Input material: PBMCs or a T cell subset sorted from them (not recorded which). The source of this sequence is a man between 18 and 29 years old who had mild COVID-19 (a few samples of this study predate the infection). Cell type and time point are not known.

The CDR3 reads CASSPGTRTSGDRYEQYV. Written as DNA, the CDR3 is TGCGCCAGCAGCCCAGGAACTAGGACTAGCGGGGACCGCTACGAGCAGTACGTC. The rearrangement links TRBV5-1 to TRBJ2-7; 12 bases map to TRBD2. Germline V gene lookup returns CDR1 SGHRS and CDR2 YFSETQ. The CDR3 covers 18 residues. V shed 4 bases and J 3 bases; nucleotides not matched to a gene: 14.